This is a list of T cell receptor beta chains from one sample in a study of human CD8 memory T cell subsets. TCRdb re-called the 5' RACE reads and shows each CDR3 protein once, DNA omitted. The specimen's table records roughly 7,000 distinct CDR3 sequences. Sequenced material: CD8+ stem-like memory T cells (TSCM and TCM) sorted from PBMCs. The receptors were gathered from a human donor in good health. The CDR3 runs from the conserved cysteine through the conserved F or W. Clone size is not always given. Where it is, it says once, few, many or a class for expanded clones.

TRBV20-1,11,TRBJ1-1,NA,CSAREGTEAFF
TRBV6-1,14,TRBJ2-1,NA,CASRTGTEYNEQFF
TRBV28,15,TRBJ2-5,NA,CASSPPRLAKETQYF
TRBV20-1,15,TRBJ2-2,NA,CSAPQENRNTGELFF
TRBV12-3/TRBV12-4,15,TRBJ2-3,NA,CASSFGGSSTDTQYF
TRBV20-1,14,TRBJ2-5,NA,CSGKQGATGETQYF
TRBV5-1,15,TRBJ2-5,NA,CASSTGLALQETQYF
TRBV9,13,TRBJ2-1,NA,CASSVQASGQQFF
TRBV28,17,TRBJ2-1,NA,CASSPRTSGHSYNEQFF
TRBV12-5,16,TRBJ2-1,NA,CASGLQTPGPSNEQFF
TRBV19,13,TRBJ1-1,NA,CASSSLMDTEAFF
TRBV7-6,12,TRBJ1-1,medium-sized,CASRGWDTEAFF
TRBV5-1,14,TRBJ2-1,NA,CASSFGTAYGEQFF
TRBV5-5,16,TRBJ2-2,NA,CASSHQIGGFGGELFF
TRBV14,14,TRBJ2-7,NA,CASSQVLFAYEQYF
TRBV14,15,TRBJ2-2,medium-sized,CASSQQPGYTGELFF
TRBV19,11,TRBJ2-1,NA,CASSEFNEQFF
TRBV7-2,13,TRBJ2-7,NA,CAPSPSGSNEQYF
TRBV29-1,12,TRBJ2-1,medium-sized,CSVEAWAPEQFF
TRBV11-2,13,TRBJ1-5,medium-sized,CASSFYSDQPQHF
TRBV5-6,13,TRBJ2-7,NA,CASSLGQTDEQYF
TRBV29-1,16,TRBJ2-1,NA,CSVAGTSGIDYNEQFF
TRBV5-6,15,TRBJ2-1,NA,CASSLGLAGVNEQFF
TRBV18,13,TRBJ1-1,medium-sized,CASSLPGDTEAFF
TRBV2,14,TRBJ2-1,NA,CAASTGASYNEQFF
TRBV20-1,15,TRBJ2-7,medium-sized,CSARDSGTESYEQYF
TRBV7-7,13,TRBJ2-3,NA,CASSLNPTDTQYF
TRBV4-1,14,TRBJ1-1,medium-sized,CASSQDAGVAEAFF
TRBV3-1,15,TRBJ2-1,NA,CASSQLAELYNEQFF
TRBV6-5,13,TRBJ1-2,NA,CASSYDGGYGYTF
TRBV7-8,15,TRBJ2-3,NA,CASSLVGLGPDTQYF
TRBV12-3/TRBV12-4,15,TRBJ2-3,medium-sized,CASLRRYPSTDTQYF
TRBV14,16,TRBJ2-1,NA,CASSPRTSGYVNEQFF
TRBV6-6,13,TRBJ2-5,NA,CASSPTRGETQYF
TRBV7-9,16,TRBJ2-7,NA,CASSPRGTRTVYEQYF
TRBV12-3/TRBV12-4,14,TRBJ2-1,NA,CASSWVGGDGEQFF
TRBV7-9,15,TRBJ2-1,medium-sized,CASSRLENAYNEQFF
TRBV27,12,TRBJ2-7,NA,CASSPSGSEQYF
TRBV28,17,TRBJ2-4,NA,CASNPRATLSLKNIQYF
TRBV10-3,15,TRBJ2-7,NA,CAISGAGQGINEQYF
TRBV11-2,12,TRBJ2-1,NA,CASSRAGDEQFF
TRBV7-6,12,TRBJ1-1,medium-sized,CASSSTGGEAFF
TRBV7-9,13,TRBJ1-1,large,CASTPGVATEAFF
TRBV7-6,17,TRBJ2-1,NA,CASSLASGVNTGNEQFF
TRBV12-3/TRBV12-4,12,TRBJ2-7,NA,CASSGGTYEQYF
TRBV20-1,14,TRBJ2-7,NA,CSARGWRSSYEQYF
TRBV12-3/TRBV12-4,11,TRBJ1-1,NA,CASRALTEAFF